This note documents a single T cell receptor beta chain sequence. This record belongs to a study of blood T cell repertoires in COVID-19. Study information: Both acute and convalescent COVID-19 samples were obtained from the United States, Italy and Spain. The cDNA or gDNA used as material had been derived from T cells, B-cell-depleted T cells, or PBMCs.

V was pared by 3 bases and J by 4 bases, with 5 bases of the junction left unmatched. This CDR3 region has 14 residues. CDR1 SGHVS and CDR2 FQNEAQ come from the germline V gene. The repertoire was sequenced with immunoSEQ multiplex PCR; TCRdb's copy has only in-frame clones and lacks some. Here the sample spans 140,000 to 150,000 clones, 84% being singletons. Exposed volunteers were people who met a COVID-19 case within 2 weeks before study entry. What was sequenced was PBMCs or T cells enriched from blood (not recorded which). This chain connects TRBV7-8 to TRBJ1-2, with 7 bases aligning to TRBD1. This sequence was found in a woman aged 45-59 years who had been exposed to COVID-19. In DNA form, the CDR3 reads TGTGCCAGCAGCTTTGGAGGGGGCAGCTATGGCTACACCTTC. As protein: CASSFGGGSYGYTF. The full variable domain, completed using reference TRBV7-8 and TRBJ1-2, is GAGVSQSPRYKVAKRGQDVALRCDPISGHVSLFWYQQALGQGPEFLTYFQNEAQLDKSGLPSDRFFAERPEGSVSTLKIQRTQQEDSAVYLCASSFGGGSYGYTFGSGTRLTVV.